One sample yielded the 18 T cell receptor beta chains listed below, sequenced in a study of OX40 agonist ivuxolimab in advanced cancers. Profiling relied on immunoSEQ multiplex PCR, and the TCRdb table lists in-frame clones only, not all of them. The sample records some 80,000 clones, about four fifths being singletons. The source was CD4+ or CD8+ T cells sorted from blood, collected in a trial of the OX40 agonist ivuxolimab. The receptors come from an adult with an advanced solid tumor such as melanoma, head and neck, liver or kidney cancer.

The rearrangement links TRBV2 to TRBJ1-5, with D unclear. The CDR3 is 14 residues long. The V end lost 3 bases, the J end lost 4 bases, and 10 bases lay between the germline ends. The germline V gene encodes CDR1 SNHLY and CDR2 FYNNEI. Here the CDR3 DNA reads TGTGCCAGCAGTGAGCTTTTCCCTAATCAGCCCCAGCATTTT. The encoded protein is CASSELFPNQPQHF.

V usage is TRBV25-1 and J usage is TRBJ2-1, with TRBD1 as a possible D gene (5 bases). Trimming cost V 7 bases and J 8 bases, with 12 bases left between them. Germline V gene lookup returns CDR1 MGHDK and CDR2 SYGVNS. This CDR3 spans 12 amino acids. CDR3 DNA sequence: TGTGCCAGCAACTTCAGGGTGGATGAGCAGTTCTTC. Its translation is CASNFRVDEQFF.

To note about this clone: At the DNA level, this CDR3 is encoded by other sequences in the same sample as well. This chain connects TRBV9 to TRBJ1-2; the match to TRBD1 covers 9 bases. With V trimmed by 4 bases and J by 8 bases, 12 bases remained unmatched. The CDR3 has 15 amino acids. Germline V gene sequence: CDR1 SGDLS, CDR2 YYNGEE. The chain's CDR3 is CASSPQGTGSYGYTF. As DNA, the CDR3 is TGTGCCAGCAGCCCTCAGGGGACAGGGAGTTACGGCTACACCTTC.

V gene TRBV6-1 combines with J gene TRBJ2-7; D uncertain. Per the germline V gene, CDR1 is MNHNS and CDR2 is SASEGT. The CDR3 is 13 amino acids. The ends were cut back, 3 bases at V and 2 bases at J, with 8 bases in the middle. The CDR3 loop reads CASSDGKPYEQYF. CDR3 DNA sequence: TGTGCCAGCAGTGACGGCAAGCCCTACGAGCAGTACTTC.

The chain recombines TRBV6-1 with TRBJ2-6; tentatively, D is TRBD1 (6 bases). CDR1 MNHNS and CDR2 SASEGT come from the germline V gene. Trimming removed 4 bases from V and 0 bases from J, with 10 bases in between. The CDR3 loop spans 16 amino acids. Written as DNA, the CDR3 is TGTGCCAGCAGTGTAGGACAGCTCTCTGGGGCCAACGTCCTGACTTTC. Protein product: CASSVGQLSGANVLTF.

V usage is TRBV6-6 and J usage is TRBJ1-1; 7 bases are shared with TRBD1. Per the germline V gene, CDR1 is MNHNY and CDR2 is SVGAGI (reference sequence). J was trimmed by 6 bases and V by 7 bases; bases with no gene match: 11. The CDR3 sequence is 14 residues long. CDR3 DNA sequence: TGTGCCAGCAACAACCAGGGGGGGATCCCTGAAGCTTTCTTT. As protein: CASNNQGGIPEAFF.

This chain connects TRBV7-3 to TRBJ2-1; D might be TRBD1 (5 bases). Trimming removed 8 bases at V and 10 bases at J, with 15 bases between. Germline-derived CDR1 and CDR2 are SGHTA and FQGTGA. The CDR3 loop spans 12 amino acids. As DNA, the CDR3 is TGTGCCAGCGCAGGGCCAAGGGGAGAGCAGTTCTTC. It is translated as CASAGPRGEQFF.

The rearrangement links TRBV5-5 to TRBJ1-2; 7 nucleotides align to TRBD1. The CDR3 is 14 amino acids. After removal of 4 bases from V and 10 bases from J, the junction contained 13 bases not matched to a gene. Germline assignment: CDR1 SGHKS and CDR2 YYEKEE (reference sequence). The CDR3 coding sequence is TGTGCCAGCAGCCGTTACCAGGGGGAGGGTGTCTACACCTTC. Its protein product is CASSRYQGEGVYTF. Full variable domain (remainder filled in from reference TRBV5-5 and TRBJ1-2): DAGVTQSPTHLIKTRGQQVTLRCSPISGHKSVSWYQQVLGQGPQFIFQYYEKEERGRGNFPDRFSARQFPNYSSELNVNALLLGDSALYLCASSRYQGEGVYTFGSGTRLTVV.

The chain uses TRBV5-1 and TRBJ1-2; tentatively, D is TRBD1 (5 bases). CDR1 and CDR2 (germline): SGHRS, YFSETQ. This CDR3 has 13 residues. V was cut by 4 bases and J by 6 bases, with 13 bases left in between. The CDR3 spells CASSTGTLDGYTF. CDR3 in DNA: TGCGCCAGCAGCACCGGGACTCTCGATGGCTACACCTTC.

The chain joins TRBV30 to TRBJ1-1; D call uncertain. The CDR3 sequence is 13 residues long. Trimming took 2 bases from V and 7 from J, leaving 14 bases between them. CDR1 and CDR2 from the germline V gene are GTSNPN and SVGIG (reference sequence). The CDR3 coding sequence is TGTGCCTGGAGTTTCCTTCCGGGAAGTGAAGCTTTCTTT. Translated, it gives CAWSFLPGSEAFF.

V and J are TRBV11-1 and TRBJ1-1; perhaps TRBD1 as D (5 bases). The V end lost 4 bases, the J end lost 5 bases, and 14 bases lay between the germline ends. The germline CDR1 and CDR2 sequences are SGHAT and FQDESV (reference sequence). The CDR3 length is 14 residues. The CDR3 bases are TGTGCCAGCAGCTGGGGAGGGGAGGTAACTGAAGCTTTCTTT. It is translated as CASSWGGEVTEAFF. The whole variable domain, remainder taken from reference TRBV11-1 and TRBJ1-1, is EAEVAQSPRYKITEKSQAVAFWCDPISGHATLYWYRQILGQGPELLVQFQDESVVDDSQLPKDRFSAERLKGVDSTLKIQPAELGDSAMYLCASSWGGEVTEAFFGQGTRLTVV.

This chain links TRBV7-2 with TRBJ2-3; 11 nucleotides agree with TRBD2. Germline V gene lookup returns CDR1 SGHTA and CDR2 FQGNSA. The CDR3 totals 15 residues. The trim removed 5 bases at V and 6 bases at J, leaving 7 bases unmatched. CDR3 DNA: TGTGCCAGCAGCCCTTTAGCGGGAGGGGGGGATACGCAGTATTTT. It translates to CASSPLAGGGDTQYF.

The V call is TRBV2, the J call TRBJ2-7; TRBD2 matches 8 bases. Germline V gene sequence: CDR1 SNHLY, CDR2 FYNNEI. This CDR3 contains 14 residues. After removal of 6 bases from V and 2 bases from J, the junction contained 6 bases not matched to a gene. The CDR3 DNA reads TGTGCCAGCAGAAAAGCGGGGGAGACCTACGAGCAGTACTTC. Translating it yields CASRKAGETYEQYF.

The sample holds many counts of this clone. CDR3 bases: TGTGCCAGCAGTGAGAGACAGGGGGGTGAGCCCCAGCATTTT. Amino acids: CASSERQGGEPQHF. V gene TRBV6-1 combines with J gene TRBJ1-5; 9 bases match TRBD1. The CDR3 has 14 amino acids. Germline CDR1 and CDR2: MNHNS and SASEGT. V was pared by 3 bases and J by 8 bases, with 5 bases of the junction left unmatched.

The chain carries TRBV18 and TRBJ2-5; a weak D match, TRBD2 (6 bases). Germline V gene lookup returns CDR1 KGHSH and CDR2 LQKENI. This CDR3 region has 13 residues. V lost 1 base, J lost 5 bases, and 8 bases lay in between. This chain's CDR3 is CASSPRAGETQYF. The CDR3 region has the DNA TGTGCCAGCTCACCACGGGCGGGGGAGACCCAGTACTTC.

The chain uses TRBV9 and TRBJ2-2; tentatively, D is TRBD1 or TRBD2 (5 bases each). This CDR3 is built from 16 residues. Trimming stripped 0 bases from V and 4 bases from J, with 13 bases between. The germline CDR1 and CDR2 sequences are SGDLS and YYNGEE. Written as DNA, the CDR3 is TGTGCCAGCAGCGTAGGAGGGACGGCGGGCACCGGGGAGCTGTTTTTT. Protein: CASSVGGTAGTGELFF.

V gene TRBV7-6 combines with J gene TRBJ1-4; TRBD1 aligns across 10 bases. With 4 bases clipped from V and 5 bases from J, the junction kept 1 base outside the gene matches. The length of the CDR3 is 14 residues. Per germline, CDR1 SGHVS and CDR2 FNYEAQ. The CDR3 loop reads CASSSGQGNEKLFF. Written as DNA, the CDR3 is TGTGCCAGCAGCTCGGGACAGGGGAATGAAAAACTGTTTTTT.

V gene TRBV30 combines with J gene TRBJ2-7; TRBD1 is a possible D gene (6 bases). Trimming stripped 0 bases from V and 7 bases from J, with 19 bases between. Germline V gene lookup returns CDR1 GTSNPN and CDR2 SVGIG (reference sequence). The length of the CDR3 is 15 residues. The CDR3 sequence: CAWSVLVGARGEQYF. The CDR3 DNA follows: TGTGCCTGGAGTGTTCTAGTGGGGGCCCGAGGGGAGCAGTACTTC.